The subject of this entry is one T cell receptor (beta chain). Its antigen is unidentified. The data are from a study of beta chain features in type 1 diabetes. The study's findings and limits: TCRB CDR3s from Type 1 diabetes patients were moderately but significantly shorter in all four CD4+ subsets.

The authors reverse transcribed all of the isolated RNA, so sequencing captured expressed TCRB transcripts. An average approximately 3.3 million reads came from naive, central memory and regulatory T cell samples. Sequenced by immunoSEQ multiplex PCR; TCRdb stores in-frame clones only, minus some. Of 250,000 or so clones in the sample, over 20% were seen once. The CDR3 is made up of 14 amino acids. The ends were cut back, 5 bases at V and 1 base at J, with 11 bases in the middle. Germline V gene lookup returns CDR1 MNHEY and CDR2 SMNVEV (reference sequence). This TCR derives from a woman in her 40s with type 1 diabetes. Sequencing was performed on naive CD4+ T cells from blood. The genes are TRBV27 and TRBJ1-1; D is uncertain. The CDR3: CASSTSGRNTEAFF. In DNA, the CDR3 is TGTGCCAGCAGTACCTCCGGGAGGAACACTGAAGCTTTCTTT.